The next 5 T cell receptor beta chains were all read from a single sample in a study of cytomegalovirus exposure and HLA in healthy donors. Data came from immunoSEQ multiplex PCR; TCRdb stores just in-frame clones and leaves some out. The repertoire includes some 170,000 clones, around nine tenths of them detected once, and roughly 1.5% sits in the top ten. Input material: PBMCs. The receptors here all came from a woman between 25 and 40 years old in good health and CMV-seronegative.

The chain joins TRBV5-1 to TRBJ1-2, with TRBD1 identical over 7 bases. Germline V CDR1 and CDR2: SGHRS, YFSETQ. The ends lost 4 bases at V and 2 bases at J; junction bases unmatched: 2. The CDR3 spans 13 residues. The CDR3 bases are TGCGCCAGCAGCACGGGACAGAACTATGGCTACACCTTC. Its translation: CASSTGQNYGYTF.

The J gene is TRBJ2-1, the V gene TRBV2, with no clear D. Between the trimmed V and J ends, which lost 8 bases and 8 bases, there was a span of 10 bases. Germline V lookup: CDR1 SNHLY, CDR2 FYNNEI. The CDR3 covers 11 residues. The CDR3 region is CASSSPYEQFF. As DNA, the CDR3 is TGTGCCAGCTCCTCCCCCTATGAGCAGTTCTTC.

The CDR3: CASSVGQGMSEYEKLFF. The CDR3 bases are TGTGCCAGCAGCGTAGGACAGGGAATGTCTGAGTACGAAAAACTGTTTTTT. The V gene is TRBV9, the J gene TRBJ1-4; 7 nucleotides align to TRBD1. Germline CDR1 and CDR2: SGDLS and YYNGEE. J gave up 8 bases and V 0 bases, and 13 bases lay outside the gene matches. The CDR3 has 17 amino acids.

The chain combines TRBV9 with TRBJ2-2; D is perhaps TRBD1 (5 bases). Germline CDR1 reads SGDLS; CDR2 reads YYNGEE. V lost 3 bases, J lost 0 bases, and 12 bases lay in between. The CDR3 has 16 residues. In nucleotides, the CDR3 is TGTGCCAGCAGCGGCACAGGCGGATCGAACACCGGGGAGCTGTTTTTT. This codes for CASSGTGGSNTGELFF. Complete variable domain (other parts from reference TRBV9 and TRBJ2-2): DSGVTQTPKHLITATGQRVTLRCSPRSGDLSVYWYQQSLDQGLQFLIQYYNGEERAKGNILERFSAQQFPDLHSELNLSSLELGDSALYFCASSGTGGSNTGELFFGEGSRLTVL.

The J gene is TRBJ1-1, the V gene TRBV4-1; TRBD1 matches 7 bases. V dropped 3 bases and J dropped 6; count of bases not matched to a gene: 10. The length of the CDR3 is 15 residues. Germline CDR1 MGHRA, CDR2 YSYEKL. DNA for the CDR3: TGCGCCAGCAGCCAGTTCACAGGGGCGGTATCTGAAGCTTTCTTT. Protein: CASSQFTGAVSEAFF.